Listed below are T cell receptor beta chains from one sample, sequenced in a study of shared clonotypes between healthy human individuals. Sequencing was performed with immunoSEQ multiplex PCR; in TCRdb, only in-frame clones are kept and a portion is missing. This sample carries roughly 1 million clones, about 80% of them seen once, and the ten largest clones take roughly 0.56%. Sequenced: memory CD4+ T cells from PBMCs. The receptors stem from a man younger than 35 in good health. Some clones in this sample may be carry-over from other donors' samples. Both conserved end residues are part of each CDR3. The D gene is left open where the match is weak. For some rows the clone size is stated as once, few or many, or as a class when expanded; others skip it.

- | TRBJ2-1 | TRBV19 | - | CASSDGQRANEQFF | TGTGCCAGTAGTGATGGGCAGCGGGCTAATGAGCAGTTCTTC
- | TRBJ2-2 | TRBV9 | - | CASSERGRTGELFF | TGTGCCAGCAGCGAGAGGGGACGCACCGGGGAGCTGTTTTTT
- | TRBJ2-7 | TRBV27 | - | CASSLSRQAYEQYF | TGTGCCAGCAGTTTATCGAGGCAGGCCTACGAGCAGTACTTC
few | TRBJ1-4 | TRBV7-2 | - | CASMSEGSNEKLFF | TGTGCCAGCATGTCCGAGGGGTCTAATGAAAAACTGTTTTTT
- | TRBJ2-6 | TRBV19 | - | CARLPGLSGANVLTF | TGTGCCAGGCTTCCAGGGTTATCTGGGGCCAACGTCCTGACTTTC
- | TRBJ2-2 | TRBV6-1 | - | CASSSGTNTGELFF | TGTGCCAGCAGCAGCGGAACGAACACCGGGGAGCTGTTTTTT
- | TRBJ2-7 | TRBV27 | - | CASSTGFHPYEQYF | TGTGCCAGCAGTACAGGGTTCCATCCCTACGAGCAGTACTTC
once | TRBJ2-1 | TRBV15 | - | CATSRDRASEFF | TGTGCCACCAGCAGAGATCGGGCTAGCGAGTTCTTC
few | TRBJ2-1 | TRBV18 | - | CASSPPGYNEQFF | TGTGCCAGCTCACCACCCGGTTACAATGAGCAGTTCTTC
- | TRBJ2-5 | TRBV5-1 | - | CASSLVTHQETQYF | TGCGCCAGCAGCTTGGTGACACACCAAGAGACCCAGTACTTC
- | TRBJ1-2 | TRBV15 | - | CATNRDRANYGYTF | TGTGCCACCAACCGAGACAGAGCTAACTATGGCTACACCTTC
- | TRBJ1-2 | TRBV19 | TRBD1 | CASSIAAGGGYGYTF | TGTGCCAGTAGTATAGCGGCAGGGGGCGGCTATGGCTACACCTTC
- | TRBJ2-1 | TRBV28 | TRBD2 | CASSLWGGFQRNEQFF | TGTGCCAGCAGTTTATGGGGGGGGTTCCAGAGAAATGAGCAGTTCTTC
- | TRBJ2-7 | TRBV5-5 | TRBD1 | CASSQQGNEQYF | TGTGCCAGCAGCCAACAGGGGAACGAGCAGTACTTC
once | TRBJ1-5 | TRBV18 | TRBD1 | CASSLTGVYNQPQHF | TGTGCCAGCTCCCTGACAGGGGTTTACAATCAGCCCCAGCATTTT
- | TRBJ2-1 | TRBV21-1 | - | CASSKEEREGRVLQFF | TGTGCCAGCAGCAAAGAGGAGCGGGAGGGCCGCGTCCTACAGTTCTTC
- | TRBJ1-1 | TRBV7-9 | - | CASSTHGAEAFF | TGTGCCAGCAGCACTCACGGGGCTGAAGCTTTCTTT
once | TRBJ2-3 | TRBV5-4 | TRBD2 | CASSLRTSGSSGTDTQYF | TGTGCCAGCAGCTTGAGAACTAGCGGGAGTTCCGGGACAGATACGCAGTATTTT
- | TRBJ1-2 | TRBV19 | TRBD1 | CASSIEQGAPGYTF | TGTGCCAGTAGTATAGAACAGGGGGCGCCCGGCTACACCTTC
- | TRBJ2-7 | TRBV7-6 | - | CASSLRTDVGGEQYF | TGTGCCAGCAGCCTAAGGACGGACGTCGGTGGCGAGCAGTACTTC
few | TRBJ2-5 | TRBV7-8 | - | CASTLAGGSETQYF | TGTGCCAGTACTCTTGCAGGGGGGTCGGAGACCCAGTACTTC
- | TRBJ2-7 | TRBV19 | TRBD1 | CASTPRQGAGEQYF | TGTGCCAGTACGCCGAGACAGGGGGCGGGGGAGCAGTACTTC
- | TRBJ1-1 | TRBV6-1 | - | CASSEGQYTGAFF | TGTGCCAGCAGTGAAGGGCAGTACACGGGAGCTTTCTTT